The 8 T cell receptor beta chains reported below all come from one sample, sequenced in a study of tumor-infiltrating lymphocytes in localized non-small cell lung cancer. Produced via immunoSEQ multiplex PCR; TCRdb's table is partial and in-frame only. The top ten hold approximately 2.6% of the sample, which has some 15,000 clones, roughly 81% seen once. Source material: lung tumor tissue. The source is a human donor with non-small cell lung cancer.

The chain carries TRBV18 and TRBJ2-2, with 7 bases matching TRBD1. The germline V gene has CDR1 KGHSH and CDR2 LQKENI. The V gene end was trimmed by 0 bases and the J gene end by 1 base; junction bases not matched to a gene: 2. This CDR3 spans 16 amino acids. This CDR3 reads CASSPPGQRNTGELFF. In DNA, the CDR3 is TGTGCCAGCTCACCACCGGGACAGAGGAACACCGGGGAGCTGTTTTTT.

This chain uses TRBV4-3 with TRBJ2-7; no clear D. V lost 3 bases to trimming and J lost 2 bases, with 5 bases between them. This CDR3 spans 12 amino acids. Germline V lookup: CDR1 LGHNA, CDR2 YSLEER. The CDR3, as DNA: TGCGCCAGCAGCCATAGGACCTACGAGCAGTACTTC. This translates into CASSHRTYEQYF.

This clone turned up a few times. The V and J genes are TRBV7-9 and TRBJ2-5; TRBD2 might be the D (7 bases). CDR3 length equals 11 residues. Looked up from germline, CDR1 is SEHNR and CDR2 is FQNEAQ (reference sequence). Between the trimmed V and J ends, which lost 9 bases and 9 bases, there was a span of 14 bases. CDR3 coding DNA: TGTGCCAGTGGAGGGGGGGGGCCCCAGTACTTC. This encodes CASGGGGPQYF.

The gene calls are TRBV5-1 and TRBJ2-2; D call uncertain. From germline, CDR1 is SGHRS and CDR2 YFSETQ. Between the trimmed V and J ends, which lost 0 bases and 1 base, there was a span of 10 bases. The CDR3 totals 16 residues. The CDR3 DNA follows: TGCGCCAGCAGCTTGGAAACTATAGGGAACACCGGGGAGCTGTTTTTT. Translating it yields CASSLETIGNTGELFF.

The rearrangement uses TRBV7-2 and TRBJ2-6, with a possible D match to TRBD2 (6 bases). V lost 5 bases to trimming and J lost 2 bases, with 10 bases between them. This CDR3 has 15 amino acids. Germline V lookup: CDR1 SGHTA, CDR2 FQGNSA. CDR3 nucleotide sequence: TGTGCCAGCAGCCAAGGAGGGGCTGGGGCCAACGTCCTGACTTTC. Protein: CASSQGGAGANVLTF.

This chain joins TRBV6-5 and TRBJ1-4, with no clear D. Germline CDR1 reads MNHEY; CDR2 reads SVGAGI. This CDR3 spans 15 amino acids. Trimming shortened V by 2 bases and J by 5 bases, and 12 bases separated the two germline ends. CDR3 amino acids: CASSYDGNPNEKLFF. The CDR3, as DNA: TGTGCCAGCAGTTACGACGGCAATCCCAATGAAAAACTGTTTTTT.

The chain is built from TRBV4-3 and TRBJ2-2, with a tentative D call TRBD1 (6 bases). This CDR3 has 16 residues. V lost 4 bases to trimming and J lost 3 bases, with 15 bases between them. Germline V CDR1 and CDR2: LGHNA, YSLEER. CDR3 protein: CASSLQVPGDTGELFF. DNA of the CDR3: TGCGCCAGCAGCCTGCAGGTCCCAGGGGACACCGGGGAGCTGTTTTTT.

CDR3 region: CASSTGQAMNTEAFF. The CDR3 bases are TGTGCCAGTAGCACCGGACAGGCTATGAACACTGAAGCTTTCTTT. V usage is TRBV19 and J usage is TRBJ1-1, with 7 positions matching TRBD1. Germline V gene lookup returns CDR1 LNHDA and CDR2 SQIVND (reference sequence). The CDR3 totals 15 residues. V lost 6 bases, J lost 0 bases, and 7 bases stayed unmatched.